The 31 T cell receptor beta chains reported below all come from one sample, sequenced in a study of OX40 agonist ivuxolimab in advanced cancers. Assay used: immunoSEQ multiplex PCR; TCRdb lists only in-frame clones, some missing. The table includes 85,000 to 120,000 clones, 75% to 95% detected once. The specimen comprised CD4+ or CD8+ T cells sorted from blood, sampled in a trial of the OX40 agonist ivuxolimab. Receptors originate from an adult with an advanced solid tumor such as melanoma, head and neck, liver or kidney cancer.

CDR3 DNA: TGTGCCAGCAGCCCCTCAAGTTTCGACTCACAGGCGGCTTTCTTT. Its protein is CASSPSSFDSQAAFF. The chain links TRBV14 to TRBJ1-1; D may be TRBD1 (5 bases). The CDR3 has 15 amino acids. V gave up 4 bases and J gave up 11 bases, with 23 bases separating them. Germline-derived CDR1 and CDR2 are SGHDN and FVKESK.

This clone was observed once. CDR3 nucleotide sequence: TGTGCCAGCAGCTTGTTTTTCGACAGCTACGAGCAGTACTTC. Translating gives CASSLFFDSYEQYF. The chain employs TRBV5-5 and TRBJ2-7, with D possibly matching TRBD1 (5 bases). V gave up 1 base and J gave up 3 bases, with 11 bases separating them. This CDR3 has 14 amino acids. CDR1 SGHKS and CDR2 YYEKEE come from the germline V gene (reference sequence).

The chain uses TRBV4-1 and TRBJ2-2; 8 nucleotides match TRBD2. The germline gives CDR1 MGHRA, CDR2 YSYEKL. The CDR3 runs 14 residues. V gave up 6 bases and J gave up 5 bases; unmatched junction bases: 5. The CDR3 region is CASRRGGATGELFF. The CDR3, as DNA: TGCGCCAGCAGACGGGGGGGCGCAACCGGGGAGCTGTTTTTT.

The V gene is TRBV4-3, the J gene TRBJ1-4; 7 nucleotides match TRBD1. Trimming took 1 base from V and 7 from J; bases not matched to a gene: 6. From germline, CDR1 is LGHNA and CDR2 YSLEER. CDR3 length: 15 amino acids. CDR3 DNA: TGCGCCAGCAGCCAAGCCCACAGGGGAGGTGAAAAACTGTTTTTT. This translates into CASSQAHRGGEKLFF.

V usage is TRBV7-9 and J usage is TRBJ1-3; D might be TRBD1 (5 bases). The CDR3 consists of 15 residues. Trimming pared 5 bases from V and 0 bases from J, leaving 11 bases between. Germline V gene data show CDR1 as SEHNR and CDR2 as FQNEAQ (reference sequence). The CDR3 nucleotides read TGTGCCAGCAGCGTCAGGGTTGACTCTGGAAACACCATATATTTT. Translation gives CASSVRVDSGNTIYF.

The chain recombines TRBV19 with TRBJ2-7; D not certain. Germline V gene sequence: CDR1 LNHDA, CDR2 SQIVND (reference sequence). Trimming shortened V by 4 bases and J by 6 bases, and 22 bases separated the two germline ends. This CDR3 spans 16 amino acids. CDR3 sequence (DNA): TGTGCCAGTAGTAAAAACCCCGAAGGGTTTAACGGCGAGCAGTACTTC. This sequence encodes CASSKNPEGFNGEQYF.

This clone was seen only a few times. This chain links TRBV7-2 with TRBJ2-3, with D perhaps matching TRBD2 (7 bases). CDR1 is SGHTA, CDR2 FQGNSA, per germline. V was pared by 1 base and J by 5 bases, with 22 bases between. The CDR3 consists of 18 residues. CDR3: CASSLGSVRSGEGDTQYF. CDR3 DNA sequence: TGTGCCAGCAGCTTAGGATCAGTGAGGTCAGGGGAGGGAGATACGCAGTATTTT. The full variable domain, completed using reference TRBV7-2 and TRBJ2-3, is GAGVSQSPSNKVTEKGKDVELRCDPISGHTALYWYRQSLGQGLEFLIYFQGNSAPDKSGLPSDRFSAERTGGSVSTLTIQRTQQEDSAVYLCASSLGSVRSGEGDTQYFGPGTRLTVL.

This clone was counted a single time. The chain couples TRBV30 to TRBJ2-2, with TRBD1 matching over 8 bases. The germline gives CDR1 GTSNPN, CDR2 SVGIG (reference sequence). This CDR3 region has 14 residues. Germline trimming cut 5 bases from V and 0 bases from J; bases unmatched to any gene: 2. The CDR3: CAWGTGTNTGELFF. For the CDR3, the DNA is TGTGCCTGGGGGACAGGAACGAACACCGGGGAGCTGTTTTTT.

The chain carries TRBV28 and TRBJ2-1; 8 positions agree with TRBD2. Trimming removed 6 bases from V and 8 bases from J; junction bases left unmatched: 12. Per the germline V gene, CDR1 is MDHEN and CDR2 is SYDVKM. The CDR3 contains 15 residues. Here the CDR3 reads CASRVSGGAIDEQFF. The CDR3 DNA follows: TGTGCCAGCAGGGTCTCGGGAGGGGCAATCGATGAGCAGTTCTTC.

The chain is built from TRBV19 and TRBJ2-2; 9 bases agree with TRBD1. V shed 3 bases, J shed 2 bases, and the junction held 7 bases outside the gene matches. The CDR3 sequence is 17 residues long. Germline V gene sequence: CDR1 LNHDA, CDR2 SQIVND (reference sequence). CDR3 protein: CASSILPGQGNTGELFF. The CDR3 bases are TGTGCCAGTAGTATTCTTCCGGGACAGGGAAACACCGGGGAGCTGTTTTTT.

V usage is TRBV6-6 and J usage is TRBJ1-3; perhaps TRBD1 as D (6 bases). Germline V lookup: CDR1 MNHNY, CDR2 SVGAGI (reference sequence). CDR3 length: 15 amino acids. The germline V and J ends were trimmed by 5 bases and 0 bases, with 11 bases remaining between them. The CDR3 loop is CASSDTGLSGNTIYF. The CDR3 DNA follows: TGTGCCAGCAGTGATACAGGGCTCTCTGGAAACACCATATATTTT.

V is TRBV11-2 and J is TRBJ1-5; the D is unclear. The V end lost 0 bases, the J end lost 2 bases, and 14 bases lay between the germline ends. CDR1 and CDR2 from the germline V gene are SGHAT and FQNNGV. The CDR3 sequence is 17 residues long. CDR3: CASSLDVTSAGNQPQHF. CDR3 nucleotides: TGTGCCAGCAGCTTAGATGTGACATCGGCAGGCAATCAGCCCCAGCATTTT.

The chain carries TRBV5-1 and TRBJ2-3; D is perhaps TRBD1 or TRBD2 (6 bases each). The CDR3 loop spans 16 amino acids. V lost 4 bases to trimming and J lost 5 bases, with 20 bases between them. The germline CDR1 and CDR2 sequences are SGHRS and YFSETQ. The CDR3, as DNA: TGCGCCAGCAGCATCCCACAGGGACTCGGAGGAGATACGCAGTATTTT. Translated, it gives CASSIPQGLGGDTQYF.

The rearrangement joins TRBV9 to TRBJ2-1; D is perhaps TRBD1 or TRBD2 (5 bases each). CDR1 is SGDLS and CDR2 is YYNGEE in the germline V gene. The germline V and J ends were trimmed by 4 bases and 9 bases, with 20 bases remaining between them. CDR3 length: 15 amino acids. The CDR3 DNA sequence: TGTGCCAGCAGCCCTGTGGGGCTAGCAGGCGGTGAGCAGTTCTTC. This sequence encodes CASSPVGLAGGEQFF.

The chain has TRBV6-6 and TRBJ1-2; 7 bases align to TRBD1. Germline values: CDR1 MNHNY, CDR2 SVGAGI (reference sequence). The CDR3 covers 13 residues. The trim removed 10 bases at V and 5 bases at J, leaving 10 bases unmatched. The DNA for the CDR3 is TGTGCCACGTCCCCGAGGACAGGTTATGGCTACACCTTC. It specifies CATSPRTGYGYTF.

This sequence joins TRBV28 and TRBJ1-2; 9 nucleotides match TRBD1. Per germline, CDR1 MDHEN and CDR2 SYDVKM. The J segment lost 8 bases and the V segment lost 6 bases, leaving 13 bases of the junction unmatched. This CDR3 contains 15 residues. The CDR3 DNA sequence: TGTGCCAGCAGGCCACCCGCTGGACAGGGGCAAGGCTACACCTTC. This sequence encodes CASRPPAGQGQGYTF.

The gene calls are TRBV30 and TRBJ1-5; weak D call: TRBD1 (5 bases). Germline V CDR1 and CDR2: GTSNPN, SVGIG (reference sequence). The CDR3 is 14 residues long. The V gene lost 2 bases and the J gene lost 0 bases, with 8 bases spanning the gap. The CDR3 loop is CAWSRGLSNQPQHF. The CDR3 bases are TGTGCCTGGAGTAGGGGCCTTAGCAATCAGCCCCAGCATTTT.

The chain links TRBV7-2 to TRBJ1-6, with D unclear. Trimming removed 1 base at V and 0 bases at J, with 7 bases between. Looked up from germline, CDR1 is SGHTA and CDR2 is FQGNSA. This CDR3 is built from 16 residues. CDR3 coding DNA: TGTGCCAGCAGCTTAGGGAGAAGCTCCTATAATTCACCCCTCCACTTT. Protein sequence: CASSLGRSSYNSPLHF.

The chain carries TRBV28 and TRBJ2-2, with a weak D call TRBD1 (6 bases). Germline V gene data show CDR1 as MDHEN and CDR2 as SYDVKM. The V and J ends lost 6 bases and 4 bases respectively, with 15 bases between them. The CDR3 length is 15 residues. The CDR3 spells CASRPTGSPTGELFF. The CDR3 coding sequence is TGTGCCAGCAGACCTACAGGGTCCCCCACCGGGGAGCTGTTTTTT.

The chain employs TRBV29-1 and TRBJ1-2, with D possibly being TRBD1 (5 bases). This CDR3 has 13 residues. Deletions cut 7 bases from V and 4 bases from J, with 16 bases between. Germline V gene data show CDR1 as SQVTM and CDR2 as ANQGSEA. The CDR3, as DNA: TGCAGCGCCCGGGGCACGCGGGGCTATGGCTACACCTTC. This sequence encodes CSARGTRGYGYTF. Full variable domain (rest looked up from reference TRBV29-1 and TRBJ1-2): SAVISQKPSRDICQRGTSLTIQCQVDSQVTMMFWYRQQPGQSLTLIATANQGSEATYESGFVIDKFPISRPNLTFSTLTVSNMSPEDSSIYLCSARGTRGYGYTFGSGTRLTVV.

This sequence joins TRBV19 and TRBJ1-5; a possible D gene is TRBD1 (5 bases). V was cut by 8 bases and J by 5 bases, with 19 bases left in between. CDR3 length equals 15 residues. The V gene's germline CDR1 is LNHDA and CDR2 SQIVND (reference sequence). CDR3 sequence reads: CASPKQGSVDQPQHF. CDR3 nucleotide sequence: TGTGCCAGTCCAAAGCAGGGTTCTGTGGATCAGCCCCAGCATTTT.

The chain recombines TRBV18 with TRBJ1-1, with no clear D. CDR1 KGHSH and CDR2 LQKENI come from the germline V gene. V was shortened by 6 bases and J by 1 base, with 9 bases between the two germline ends. The CDR3 covers 13 residues. The DNA for the CDR3 is TGTGCCAGCTCGCCGGTGGGGAACACTGAAGCTTTCTTT. As protein: CASSPVGNTEAFF.

The chain combines TRBV2 with TRBJ2-7; TRBD1 aligns across 7 bases. Germline assignment: CDR1 SNHLY and CDR2 FYNNEI. CDR3 size: 13 residues. The junction had 2 bases not matched to a gene; V was cut back by 4 bases and J by 2 bases. The CDR3 nucleotides read TGTGCCAGCAGTGGGGACAGAACCTACGAGCAGTACTTC. Amino acids: CASSGDRTYEQYF. Using reference TRBV2 and TRBJ2-7 for the parts outside the CDR3, the full variable domain is EPEVTQTPSHQVTQMGQEVILRCVPISNHLYFYWYRQILGQKVEFLVSFYNNEISEKSEIFDDQFSVERPDGSNFTLKIRSTKLEDSAMYFCASSGDRTYEQYFGPGTRLTVT.

The chain links TRBV7-2 to TRBJ1-5, with 7 bases identical to TRBD1. The V gene end was trimmed by 5 bases and the J gene end by 3 bases; junction bases not matched to a gene: 7. The germline V gene has CDR1 SGHTA and CDR2 FQGNSA. The CDR3 sequence is 15 residues long. The CDR3 DNA sequence: TGTGCCAGCAGCCCAGAGGGACAGTTCAATCAGCCCCAGCATTTT. Translation gives CASSPEGQFNQPQHF.

This rearrangement joins TRBV7-2 to TRBJ2-7; 7 bases match TRBD2. V shed 0 bases and J 2 bases; nucleotides not matched to a gene: 7. In germline, CDR1 is SGHTA, CDR2 FQGNSA. There are 16 residues in the CDR3. CDR3 sequence: CASSLARASGTYEQYF. CDR3 nucleotides: TGTGCCAGCAGCTTAGCGCGGGCTAGCGGAACCTACGAGCAGTACTTC. The whole variable domain, remainder taken from reference TRBV7-2 and TRBJ2-7, is GAGVSQSPSNKVTEKGKDVELRCDPISGHTALYWYRQSLGQGLEFLIYFQGNSAPDKSGLPSDRFSAERTGGSVSTLTIQRTQQEDSAVYLCASSLARASGTYEQYFGPGTRLTVT.

V and J are TRBV7-2 and TRBJ1-5; no definite D call. V dropped 5 bases and J dropped 3 bases, with 11 bases sitting between them. This CDR3 is 14 amino acids long. Germline values: CDR1 SGHTA, CDR2 FQGNSA. The CDR3 DNA follows: TGTGCCAGCAGCGCCGTTACCCTCAATCAGCCCCAGCATTTT. This translates into CASSAVTLNQPQHF.

The chain carries TRBV19 and TRBJ2-2; D gene uncertain. This CDR3 region has 16 residues. Germline V gene sequence: CDR1 LNHDA, CDR2 SQIVND (reference sequence). Between the trimmed V and J ends, which lost 6 bases and 1 base, there was a span of 15 bases. CDR3 amino acids: CASSPLTRLNTGELFF. In DNA form, the CDR3 reads TGTGCCAGTAGCCCCTTAACACGGCTGAACACCGGGGAGCTGTTTTTT.

V and J are TRBV5-8 and TRBJ1-5; D is ambiguous. V was pared by 5 bases and J by 4 bases, with 16 bases between. Germline CDR1 and CDR2: SGHTS and YDEGEE. CDR3 length: 15 residues. Written as DNA, the CDR3 is TGTGCCAGCAGTCCTCTAGGTCAGGATAATCAGCCCCAGCATTTT. It yields the protein CASSPLGQDNQPQHF.

This sequence joins TRBV7-9 and TRBJ1-6; D ambiguous. The CDR3 totals 14 residues. CDR1 SEHNR and CDR2 FQNEAQ come from the germline V gene (reference sequence). Trimming left V 1 base short and J 4 bases short, with 5 bases between. The CDR3 sequence is CASSLEQYNSPLHF. Here the CDR3 DNA reads TGTGCCAGCAGCTTAGAACAGTATAATTCACCCCTCCACTTT.

This chain links TRBV21-1 with TRBJ1-6; no check of the table's D call, TRBD1, against the DNA was made. TRBV21-1 is noted as a pseudogene. The CDR3 runs 19 residues. The CDR3 DNA sequence: TGTGCCAGCAGCAATCCGGGACAGCCTATGAGCTCCTATAATTCACCCCTCCACTTT. As protein: CASSNPGQPMSSYNSPLHF.

The chain links TRBV5-1 to TRBJ1-1; 7 nucleotides match TRBD1. Germline V CDR1 and CDR2: SGHRS, YFSETQ. CDR3 length: 14 residues. Trimming took 5 bases from V and 3 from J; bases not matched to a gene: 7. The CDR3 sequence: CASRPGGWDTEAFF. The CDR3 DNA reads TGCGCCAGCAGGCCAGGGGGGTGGGACACTGAAGCTTTCTTT.